This T cell receptor beta chain originates from a study of graft-versus-host responses after intestinal transplantation. Study-wide background: The study gave all recipients anti-thymocyte globulin induction, then tacrolimus and steroids for roughly 3 years.

Data came from immunoSEQ multiplex PCR; TCRdb stores just in-frame clones and leaves some out. Of more than 75,000 clones in the sample, around 90% were seen once. In the case of this clone: The antigen remains unidentified.

The CDR3 has 13 residues. The germline V gene encodes CDR1 ENHRY and CDR2 SYGVKD. With 2 bases removed from V and 7 bases from J, the gap between germline ends came to 12 bases. Regarding the study as a whole: Within the allografts of patients who had graft-donor T cell macrochimerism, graft-versus-host to host-versus-graft clonal ratios were high.

The rearrangement joins TRBV10-3 to TRBJ2-7, with D tentatively TRBD1 (6 bases). This sample comprised unstimulated CD4+ T cells sorted from spleen or lymph node cells, obtained before transplant. The receptor was derived from a human donor who was the organ donor for an intestinal transplant. The CDR3 region is CAISEREDREQYF. In DNA form, the CDR3 reads TGTGCCATCAGTGAGAGGGAAGACAGGGAGCAGTACTTC.